The 8 T cell receptor beta chains presented below share a single source sample, sequenced in a study of T cell responses to AZD1222 COVID-19 vaccine. Some clones are missing from TCRdb's copy, which holds only in-frame ones; the method was immunoSEQ multiplex PCR. This sample has 100,000 or so clones; around 95% occur once, and the top ten carry approximately 2.2%. Sample: peripheral blood, taken on day 0 of AZD1222 vaccination. The source of these receptors is an adult in good health.

This chain links TRBV23-1 with TRBJ2-1; 13 bases match TRBD2. TRBV23-1 is treated as an ORF (open reading frame) with a function not yet certain. This CDR3 region has 17 residues. V was pared by 5 bases and J by 4 bases, with 8 bases of the junction left unmatched. As DNA, the CDR3 is TGCGCCAGCAGTTTGAAAACTAGCGGGGGGGAATACAATGAGCAGTTCTTC. This gives the protein CASSLKTSGGEYNEQFF.

The chain recombines TRBV5-1 with TRBJ1-2, with 7 nucleotides matching TRBD1. V was clipped by 0 bases and J by 4 bases; unmatched bases: 3. The CDR3 runs to 14 residues. Germline loops: CDR1 SGHRS, CDR2 YFSETQ. The CDR3 DNA sequence: TGCGCCAGCAGCTTGGGGGACAGCCCCTATGGCTACACCTTC. Amino acids: CASSLGDSPYGYTF.

On this clone itself: The sample carries other DNA sequences with the same CDR3. The chain employs TRBV25-1 and TRBJ1-6; no clear D. The germline V gene encodes CDR1 MGHDK and CDR2 SYGVNS. The CDR3 is 14 residues long. Deletions cut 5 bases from V and 0 bases from J, with 5 bases between. Here the CDR3 reads CASSQSSYNSPLHF. CDR3 sequence (DNA): TGTGCCAGCAGTCAAAGCTCCTATAATTCACCCCTCCACTTT.

The chain joins TRBV19 to TRBJ1-2; no clear D. The germline V and J ends were trimmed by 6 bases and 6 bases, with 8 bases remaining between them. Per the germline V gene, CDR1 is LNHDA and CDR2 is SQIVND (reference sequence). There are 11 residues in the CDR3. The CDR3 sequence: CASRWEDGYTF. CDR3 coding DNA: TGTGCCAGTAGATGGGAGGATGGCTACACCTTC.

The rearrangement uses TRBV19 and TRBJ2-1, with D possibly being TRBD2 (7 bases). Germline V gives CDR1 LNHDA, CDR2 SQIVND (reference sequence). There are 14 residues in the CDR3. Trimming took off 7 bases at V and 4 bases at J, with 14 bases between the two ends. The CDR3 here is CASTAGAKYNEQFF. The CDR3 nucleotides are TGTGCCAGTACCGCGGGGGCGAAATACAATGAGCAGTTCTTC.

The chain couples TRBV7-9 to TRBJ1-3, with D perhaps matching TRBD1 (5 bases). The CDR3 length is 19 residues. Trimming stripped 5 bases from V and 0 bases from J, with 23 bases between. Germline CDR1 and CDR2: SEHNR and FQNEAQ (reference sequence). In DNA, the CDR3 is TGTGCCAGCAGCCCGCAGCCAGGGCTCTACGTATTCTCTGGAAACACCATATATTTT. It yields the protein CASSPQPGLYVFSGNTIYF. The full variable domain, completed using reference TRBV7-9 and TRBJ1-3, is DTGVSQNPRHKITKRGQNVTFRCDPISEHNRLYWYRQTLGQGPEFLTYFQNEAQLEKSRLLSDRFSAERPKGSFSTLEIQRTEQGDSAMYLCASSPQPGLYVFSGNTIYFGEGSWLTVV.

The chain is built from TRBV5-1 and TRBJ2-7, with D perhaps TRBD2 (6 bases). CDR3 length: 14 residues. Germline CDR1 and CDR2: SGHRS and YFSETQ. Trimming shortened V by 0 bases and J by 6 bases, and 13 bases separated the two germline ends. The CDR3: CASSLAGGVSEQYF. The CDR3 DNA reads TGCGCCAGCAGCTTGGCCGGGGGTGTTTCCGAGCAGTACTTC.

This clone was observed a single time. The rearrangement links TRBV7-8 to TRBJ2-5, with D unclear. The V gene lost 5 bases and the J gene lost 3 bases, with 7 bases spanning the gap. Germline V CDR1 and CDR2: SGHVS, FQNEAQ. The CDR3 spans 12 residues. The chain's CDR3 is CASSPNKETQYF. CDR3 sequence (DNA): TGTGCCAGCAGCCCAAATAAAGAGACCCAGTACTTC.